This T cell receptor beta chain comes out of a study of blood T cells in healthy people across ages (dated by TCRdb to about 2015). The study in broad terms: Template switching captured roughly one uniquely barcoded TCR beta cDNA molecule per two T cells in model experiments. Using deep sequencing normalized with unique cDNA molecular identifiers, the study measured how TCR beta repertoire diversity changes with age. Four age groups were formed from the donors: young (average 16 years), middle-aged (approximately 42), aged (about 62) and long-lived (around 80). To avoid experimental bias, donors of different ages were distributed randomly across sequencing lanes. For two donors (one aged 18 to 29 and one aged 80 or older), the study analyzed two additional independent replicas of 1 million unique cDNA reads from the same blood draw. Broader findings and caveats from the paper: Since profiling was done on bulk unsorted PBMCs, naive and antigen-experienced compartments could not be conclusively compared. There was a strong correlation between observed TCR beta diversity and the percentage of naive T cells measured by flow cytometry. Donor CMV infection status was unknown, potentially confounding age-related changes in expanded clonotypes. Compared with the aged group, the long-lived group had more naive CD4+ T cells, fewer expanded clones and increased TCR diversity, a pattern suggesting age selection. Observed TCR beta diversity per million T cells fell roughly linearly with age, and a significant reduction was already apparent by age around 40. Estimates of total diversity from one million sequenced T cells were regarded as lower bounds and underestimates.

CDR3 length: 13 amino acids, cysteine to phenylalanine. The sequence is cut down to CDR3 DNA, 39 bases in frame from base 1. CDR1 MDHEN and CDR2 SYDVKM were looked up in the germline V gene. V gives up 8 bases and J gives up 6 bases, and the segment between their germline ends measures 16 bases. Of note for this clonotype: What this receptor recognizes is not known. No much larger clonotype is one base removed from it; base qualities were not supplied.

Receptor libraries were prepared by 5' RACE. Sequencing took place on an Illumina HiSeq 2500. A second PCR of roughly 6 to 11 cycles was run with a J-beta primer mix and a sample-barcoded 5' primer. A template-switch 5' adaptor carrying 12 random nucleotides introduced a unique molecular identifier onto each TCR beta cDNA molecule. Each sample yielded at least 2.5 million CDR3-containing paired-end reads. All of the RNA was converted into first-strand cDNA using the Mint cDNA synthesis kit, with a TRBC-specific oligonucleotide serving as the primer. After uracil-DNA glycosylase treatment, a first 18-cycle PCR used universal primers M1SS and BC2_uni_R on all cDNA. Regarding the original processing steps: For normalization, 1 million high-quality reads, each with a distinct molecular identifier, were randomly selected from each sample. Instead of being binned into consensus sequences, reads that shared molecular identifiers were thrown out. MiTCR, with a Q25 quality threshold and the strictest error-elimination algorithm, was used for CDR3 identification, clonotype clustering and error correction. A nonparametric unseen species model with Euler transformation was used to estimate a lower bound on total TCR beta diversity. The public sequencing data were trimmed at Q25 with fastp and processed into clonotypes with MiXCR by TCRdb, which kept only in-frame beta chains. Each CDR3 protein gets just one entry, which takes the most common genes and DNA from the rows behind it. The V and J calls were determined by TCRdb, not by the authors. The sample has about 780,000 distinct CDR3 sequences on record, 46% of them singletons. The ten most abundant clones make up roughly 20% of the sample.

Donors were a few dozen systemically healthy Caucasian individuals from Russia aged 6 to 90 years. Each donor gave ten milliliters of peripheral blood, collected into EDTA-treated Vacutainer tubes. Ficoll-Paque density-gradient centrifugation was used to isolate PBMCs, with at least 7 million per sample. Trizol reagent was used to extract total RNA from PBMCs, with at least 5 micrograms per sample. Naive CD45RAhigh/CD27high T cell percentages were measured by flow cytometry on a PBMC aliquot from every donor. This TCR was sampled from a man older than 75 in good health. The chain joins TRBV28 to TRBJ2-5; the D segment might be TRBD1 or TRBD2, since each matches 5 bases. The sample was blood. The bases are TGTGCCAGCGGGACGGCGAAGGTCAAGACCCAGTACTTC. The translation is CASGTAKVKTQYF.